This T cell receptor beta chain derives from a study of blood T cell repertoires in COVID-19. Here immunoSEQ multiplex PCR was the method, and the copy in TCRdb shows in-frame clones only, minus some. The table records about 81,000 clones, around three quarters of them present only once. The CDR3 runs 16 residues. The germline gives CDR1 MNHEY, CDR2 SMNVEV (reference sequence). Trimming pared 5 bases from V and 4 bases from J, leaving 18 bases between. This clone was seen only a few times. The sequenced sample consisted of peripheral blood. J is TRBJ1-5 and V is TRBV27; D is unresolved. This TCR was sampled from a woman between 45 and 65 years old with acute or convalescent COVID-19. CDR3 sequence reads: CASSPPPGGRNQPQHF. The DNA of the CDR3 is TGTGCCAGCAGTCCGCCCCCCGGAGGAAGGAATCAGCCCCAGCATTTT.